This T cell receptor (beta chain) was observed in a study of CD8 T cells in Susac syndrome. Sequencing of TCR beta drew on CD8+ and CD4+ T cells from blood. It was treatment-naive patients with stable or active relapsing-remitting disease who made up the multiple sclerosis controls. This CDR3 comprises 15 residues. The ends lost 8 bases at V and 5 bases at J; junction bases unmatched: 14. Germline-derived CDR1 and CDR2 are GTSNPN and SVGIG (reference sequence). RNA totalling about 0.45 to 1 ug underwent reverse transcription with random hexamers. The method of amplification for TCR beta CDR3 was immunoSEQ multiplex PCR, covering 54 Vbeta and 13 Jbeta. TCRdb processed the immunoSEQ multiplex PCR reads anew with MiXCR; each CDR3 protein has one entry. The sample lists about 300,000 distinct CDR3 sequences; about 91% were seen once.

This clonotype was sampled from a human donor with multiple sclerosis. Sequenced input: CD8+ T cells from PBMCs. This chain uses TRBV30 with TRBJ2-2, with 7 bases fitting TRBD1. CDR3 sequence: CAGRSRQGGTGELFF. The CDR3 DNA follows: TGTGCCGGGCGGTCGAGACAGGGCGGAACCGGGGAGCTGTTTTTT.